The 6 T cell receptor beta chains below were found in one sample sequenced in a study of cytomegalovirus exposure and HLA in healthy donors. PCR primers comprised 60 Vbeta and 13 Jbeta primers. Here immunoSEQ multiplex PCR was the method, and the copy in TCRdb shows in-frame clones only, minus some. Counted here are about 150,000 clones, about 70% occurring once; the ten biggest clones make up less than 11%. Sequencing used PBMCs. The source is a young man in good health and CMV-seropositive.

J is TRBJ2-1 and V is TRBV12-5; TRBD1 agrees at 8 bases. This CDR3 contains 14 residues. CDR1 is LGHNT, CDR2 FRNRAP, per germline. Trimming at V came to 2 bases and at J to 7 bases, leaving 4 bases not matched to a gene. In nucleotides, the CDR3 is TGTGCTAGTGGTTTGACAGGGGGTTCGAATGAGCAGTTCTTC. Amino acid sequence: CASGLTGGSNEQFF.

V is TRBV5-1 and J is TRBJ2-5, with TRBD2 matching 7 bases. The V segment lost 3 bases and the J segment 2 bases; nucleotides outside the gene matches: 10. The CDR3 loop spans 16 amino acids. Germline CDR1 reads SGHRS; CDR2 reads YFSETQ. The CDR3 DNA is TGCGCCAGCAGCTCCTTGAGTAGCGGGTCTCAAGAGACCCAGTACTTC. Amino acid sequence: CASSSLSSGSQETQYF. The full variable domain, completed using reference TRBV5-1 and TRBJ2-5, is KAGVTQTPRYLIKTRGQQVTLSCSPISGHRSVSWYQQTPGQGLQFLFEYFSETQRNKGNFPGRFSGRQFSNSRSEMNVSTLELGDSALYLCASSSLSSGSQETQYFGPGTRLLVL.

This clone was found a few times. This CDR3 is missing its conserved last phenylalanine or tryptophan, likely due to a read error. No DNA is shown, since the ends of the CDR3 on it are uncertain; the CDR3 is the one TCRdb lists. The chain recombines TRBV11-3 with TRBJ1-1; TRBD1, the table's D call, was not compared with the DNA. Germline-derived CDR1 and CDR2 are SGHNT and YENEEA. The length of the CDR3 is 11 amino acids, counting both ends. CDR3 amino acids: CASSLGTDTQL.

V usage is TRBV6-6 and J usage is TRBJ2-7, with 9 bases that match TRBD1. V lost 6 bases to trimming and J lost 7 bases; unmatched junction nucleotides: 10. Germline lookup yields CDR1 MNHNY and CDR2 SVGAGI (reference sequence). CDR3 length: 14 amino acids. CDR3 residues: CASRKRDRVGEQYF. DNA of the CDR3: TGTGCCAGCAGAAAAAGGGACAGGGTGGGGGAGCAGTACTTC.

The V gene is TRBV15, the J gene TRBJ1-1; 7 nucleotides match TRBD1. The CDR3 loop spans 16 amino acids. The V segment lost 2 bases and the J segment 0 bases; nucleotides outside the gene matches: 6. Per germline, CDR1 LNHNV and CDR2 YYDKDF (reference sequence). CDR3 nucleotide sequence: TGTGCCACCAGCAGATGGTCAGGGGGGATGAACACTGAAGCTTTCTTT. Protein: CATSRWSGGMNTEAFF.

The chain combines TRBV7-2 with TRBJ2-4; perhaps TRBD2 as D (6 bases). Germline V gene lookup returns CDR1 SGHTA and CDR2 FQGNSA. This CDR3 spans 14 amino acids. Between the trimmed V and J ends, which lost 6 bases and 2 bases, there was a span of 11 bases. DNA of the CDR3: TGTGCCAGCAGGGAGGGTACGACCAAAAACATTCAGTACTTC. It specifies CASREGTTKNIQYF.